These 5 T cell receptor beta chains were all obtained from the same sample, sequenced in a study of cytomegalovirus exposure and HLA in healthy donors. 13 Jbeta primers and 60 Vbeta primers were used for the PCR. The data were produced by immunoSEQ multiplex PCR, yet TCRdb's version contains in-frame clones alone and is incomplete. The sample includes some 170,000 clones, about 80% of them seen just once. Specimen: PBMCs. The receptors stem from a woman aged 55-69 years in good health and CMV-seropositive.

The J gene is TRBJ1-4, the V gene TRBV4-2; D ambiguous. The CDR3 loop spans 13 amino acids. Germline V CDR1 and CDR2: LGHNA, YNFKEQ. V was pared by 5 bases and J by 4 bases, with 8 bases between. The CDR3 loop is CASSFQNNEKLFF. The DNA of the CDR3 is TGTGCCAGCAGCTTTCAGAATAATGAAAAACTGTTTTTT.

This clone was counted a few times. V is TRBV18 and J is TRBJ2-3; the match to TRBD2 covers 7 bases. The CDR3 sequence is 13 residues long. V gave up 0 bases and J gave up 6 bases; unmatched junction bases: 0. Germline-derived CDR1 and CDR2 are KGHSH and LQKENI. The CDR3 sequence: CASSPPAGDTQYF. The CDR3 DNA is TGTGCCAGCTCACCACCAGCGGGGGATACGCAGTATTTT.

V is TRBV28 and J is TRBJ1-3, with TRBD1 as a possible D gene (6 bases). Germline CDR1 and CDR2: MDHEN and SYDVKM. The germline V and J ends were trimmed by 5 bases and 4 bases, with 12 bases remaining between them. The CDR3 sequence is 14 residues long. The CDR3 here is CASSGGAVGNTIYF. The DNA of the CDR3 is TGTGCCAGCAGTGGGGGGGCGGTGGGAAACACCATATATTTT.

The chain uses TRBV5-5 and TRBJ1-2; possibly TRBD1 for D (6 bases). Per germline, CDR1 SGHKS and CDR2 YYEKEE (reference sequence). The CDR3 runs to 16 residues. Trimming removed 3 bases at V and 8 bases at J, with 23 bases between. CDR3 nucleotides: TGTGCCAGCAGCTGGGAAGGGTATGGCGGGGGCGGCGGCTACACCTTC. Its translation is CASSWEGYGGGGGYTF.

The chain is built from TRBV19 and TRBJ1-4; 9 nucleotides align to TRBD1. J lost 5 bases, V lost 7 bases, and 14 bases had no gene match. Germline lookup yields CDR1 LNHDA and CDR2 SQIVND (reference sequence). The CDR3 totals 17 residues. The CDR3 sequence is CASIHEGVGQGNEKLFF. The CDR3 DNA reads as TGTGCCAGTATTCATGAGGGAGTAGGACAGGGGAATGAAAAACTGTTTTTT.